This T cell receptor beta chain was sequenced for a study of T cells after yellow fever vaccination. Points from the study as a whole: A limited proportion of clonotypes was detected within both the CD4 and CD8 compartments. FACS-sorted repertoires could harbor abundant contaminating bulk-population clonotypes. Booster sampling recovered most clones from primary vaccination (96% CD4, around 90% CD8).

In making TCR cDNA, 5'RACE template switching added a universal primer site and UMIs to it. TCRdb recomputed calls from the 5' RACE reads with MiXCR, one row per CDR3 protein. The sample shows under 150,000 distinct CDR3 sequences, 6.5% to 8.5% of them seen only once. Trimming shortened V by 4 bases and J by 6 bases, and 20 bases separated the two germline ends. Per germline, CDR1 SGHRS and CDR2 YFSETQ. The CDR3 totals 15 residues. This clonotype was counted ten times or more. The antigen remains undetermined. The V gene is TRBV5-1, the J gene TRBJ2-7; possible D gene TRBD1, 6 bases. Sample: CD4+ T cells sorted from PBMCs, taken 5 days after the yellow fever booster vaccination. The receptor comes from a man aged 25 to 40 who received the YFV17D yellow fever vaccine. The CDR3 bases are TGCGCCAGCAGCGATTCCGGGACAATGGCTTTCGAGCAGTACTTC. Its protein product is CASSDSGTMAFEQYF.